The sequence of this T cell receptor (beta chain) was determined in a study of T cell responses to AZD1222 COVID-19 vaccine. As for this clone: The antigen is not known.

Data came from immunoSEQ multiplex PCR; TCRdb stores just in-frame clones and leaves some out. The sample yields 90,000 to 150,000 clones, roughly nine tenths seen once. Per germline, CDR1 SQVTM and CDR2 ANQGSEA. The V end was cut by 0 bases, the J end by 4 bases, with 18 bases between. This CDR3 spans 16 amino acids. Study-level results: Spike-specific TCR repertoires showed rising breadth and depth after two AZD1222 doses. The number of AZD1222 recipients seropositive at baseline was only 6 or 7. Clonal diversity may have been underestimated, and the donors were mostly white British, with more females than males.

The source was peripheral blood, collected on day 0 of AZD1222 vaccination. The chain uses TRBV29-1 and TRBJ1-2; D gene ambiguous. The sequence derives from an adult in good health. The CDR3 spells CSVEDLRRASVYGYTF. CDR3 nucleotide sequence: TGCAGCGTTGAAGATCTTCGGAGGGCTTCAGTCTATGGCTACACCTTC.